Presented here are 4 T cell receptor beta chains from one specimen sequenced in a study of Ad26.COV2.S vaccination and SARS-CoV-2 variants. Treatment in this sample: roughly 19 received Ad26.COV2.S at low or high dose, single or two shots; several received placebo; per-sample allocation not given. Samples were taken on day 63 after the first vaccine or placebo injection. Clones were read by immunoSEQ multiplex PCR, and TCRdb kept only the in-frame ones, dropping some. Here the sample spans roughly 300,000 clones, 80% to 90% being singletons. Here the sequenced sample was peripheral blood, taken in a trial of Ad26.COV2.S vaccine versus placebo. These receptors came from a person between 18 and 60 years old who received the Ad26.COV2.S COVID-19 vaccine or a placebo.

The genes are TRBV9 and TRBJ1-1; 7 nucleotides line up with TRBD1. Trimming took 4 bases from V and 5 from J; bases not matched to a gene: 5. The CDR3 extends over 13 amino acids. Per the germline V gene, CDR1 is SGDLS and CDR2 is YYNGEE. CDR3 nucleotides: TGTGCCAGCAGCCCGGTACAGGGGACTGAAGCTTTCTTT. Protein sequence: CASSPVQGTEAFF.

The chain combines TRBV5-6 with TRBJ2-3; weak D call: TRBD1 (5 bases). Germline V gives CDR1 SGHDT, CDR2 YYEEEE. The CDR3 has 16 residues. Trimming took 1 base from V and 3 from J, leaving 15 bases between them. CDR3 loop: CASSLYPQGVTDTQYF. Written as DNA, the CDR3 is TGTGCCAGCAGCTTGTACCCCCAGGGCGTGACAGATACGCAGTATTTT. The whole variable domain, filled in from reference TRBV5-6 and TRBJ2-3, reads DAGVTQSPTHLIKTRGQQVTLRCSPKSGHDTVSWYQQALGQGPQFIFQYYEEEERQRGNFPDRFSGHQFPNYSSELNVNALLLGDSALYLCASSLYPQGVTDTQYFGPGTRLTVL.

In regard to this clone: The junction departs from germline at one end; a sequencing error may be responsible. Other DNA sequences from this sample encode an identical CDR3 as well. The CDR3 DNA is TGCGCCAGCAGCAAACAGGGGAGTGGCACTGAAGCCTTCTTT. Translated: CASSKQGSGTEAFF. The gene calls are TRBV5-1 and TRBJ1-1; TRBD1 aligns across 7 bases. The CDR3 spans 14 residues. The germline CDR1 and CDR2 sequences are SGHRS and YFSETQ.

V gene TRBV7-9 combines with J gene TRBJ2-5; no firm D call. The germline V gene has CDR1 SEHNR and CDR2 FQNEAQ (reference sequence). The CDR3 contains 14 residues. The V and J ends lost 0 bases and 7 bases respectively, with 12 bases between them. The CDR3 nucleotides read TGTGCCAGCAGCTTAGCCGAGGTGGTGGGGACCCAGTACTTC. It is translated as CASSLAEVVGTQYF.